This T cell receptor beta chain was recorded in a study of T cells after yellow fever vaccination (dated by TCRdb to the late 2010s). Notes on the research overall: The SMART-Seq v4 Ultra Low Input RNA kit was used to prepare libraries from fractions with low cell numbers. Two healthy male donors, one aged 18 to 29 and one aged 30 to 39 years, were included in the cohort. To follow T-cell clones before and after both primary and booster YFV17D yellow fever vaccination, bulk TCR alpha and beta repertoires underwent longitudinal sequencing. Blood samples were taken at several timepoints before and after primary and secondary immunization, and bulk PBMC replicates and cell subsets were isolated.

Details on this clonotype: The target of this receptor is not known. Base-call qualities are not available, and no considerably larger clone is one nucleotide away.

What the work shows at the level of the full study, not this receptor alone: Compared with the primary T-cell response, the secondary T-cell response was weaker but faster, peaking on day 5 rather than day 15. The study included only two donors, which limits how far the findings can be generalized. Most clones expanded after primary vaccination were re-detected after the booster (approximately 95% of CD4 and around 88% of CD8), suggesting broad memory maintenance. A small fraction of clonotypes showed up in both the CD4 and CD8 compartments, probably as a result of convergent recombination. Because abundant contaminating clonotypes from the bulk population could be contained in FACS-sorted repertoires, computational filtering was required.

The treatment or condition label here, explained by the study, means: live attenuated yellow fever vaccine strain. A standard Ficoll-Paque protocol was used to isolate PBMCs from peripheral blood. Dynabeads CD4 and CD8 positive selection kits were used to isolate CD4 and CD8 T-cell fractions. TriZol was used to extract RNA from bulk PBMCs, CD4 and CD8 fractions, and dextramer-positive and dextramer-negative fractions. Synthesis of TCR cDNA relied on 5'RACE template switching, a step that introduced a universal primer site along with unique molecular identifiers. cDNA synthesis was primed from both the TCR alpha and TCR beta constant segments. Library amplification used two PCR steps, and the second PCR step added sample barcodes and sequencing adapters. Sequencing of libraries was performed on Illumina HiSeq 2500 (2x100 bp) or NovaSeq (2x150 bp). The source study handled its data this way. Reads were demultiplexed and collapsed into UMI consensus sequences with MIGEC, and V(D)J alignment was performed with MiXCR. Clonotypes responding to the vaccine were identified with edgeR on replicate PBMC samples, with the criteria of FDR below 0.01 and a log2 fold change above 5 up to day 15. Each bulk clonotype was labeled CD4 or CD8 based on which sequenced repertoire, CD4 or CD8, contained the clonotype at higher abundance. The raw public reads went through TCRdb reprocessing: fastp at Q25, MiXCR clone calling, in-frame beta chains kept. For every CDR3 protein sequence, its rows merge into one entry that carries the most common genes and DNA. None of the V and J calls come from the authors' own analysis; TCRdb made them. This sample gives about 260,000 distinct CDR3 sequences in total; over 10% of them show up just once. The ten largest clones represent 0.4% to 0.55% of the sample.

From a lookup of the germline V gene, CDR1 and CDR2 are SGHTA and FQGNSA. Trimming takes 6 bases off V and 5 bases off J; junction bases not matched to a gene: 7. The CDR3 contains 14 residues, cysteine and phenylalanine counted. Only the CDR3 portion is preserved as DNA: 42 bases, with reading frame beginning at the first base. Sequencing was performed on CD4+ T cells sorted from PBMCs, taken 45 days after the yellow fever booster vaccination. The receptor comes from a man aged 25-45 years who received the YFV17D yellow fever vaccine. This chain joins TRBV7-2 to TRBJ2-5, with 9 junctional bases fitting TRBD1. The DNA reads as follows: TGTGCCAGCAGTGGTACAGGGGGCTGGGAGACCCAGTACTTC. Translation gives CASSGTGGWETQYF.